A selection of T cell receptor beta chains follows, all from one sample in a study of T cell clones after liver transplantation. Clones were sequenced by immunoSEQ multiplex PCR, and TCRdb holds only the in-frame ones, with some missing. The repertoire holds some 20,000 clones, 80% seen once, with roughly 40% in the top ten. The input for sequencing was CD8+ T cells from blood, taken roughly 48 months after liver transplant. The source is a human patient who received a liver transplant. The graft donor may account for some of the T cells. CDR3s include the opening cysteine and the closing phenylalanine or tryptophan. Fields, in order: clone size, V gene, D gene, J gene, CDR3 DNA, CDR3 protein. A D gene is named only where the DNA matches it firmly. Clone size is given for some rows only: seen once, a few or many times, or a class if the clone is expanded.

clone_size: once; v_call: TRBV2; d_call: NA; j_call: TRBJ2-7; cdr3_nt: TGTGCCAGCAGTGAAGAGGGCCAGCGCTCCTACGAGCAGTACTTC; cdr3_aa: CASSEEGQRSYEQYF
clone_size: NA; v_call: TRBV5-6; d_call: NA; j_call: TRBJ1-1; cdr3_nt: TGTGCCAGCAGCTTGGAGTTCAGGGAGGGCACTGAAGCTTTCTTT; cdr3_aa: CASSLEFREGTEAFF
clone_size: NA; v_call: TRBV6-6; d_call: TRBD1; j_call: TRBJ1-2; cdr3_nt: TGTGCCAGCAGTTATTCGTACGGGACAGCGGATGGCTACACCTTC; cdr3_aa: CASSYSYGTADGYTF
clone_size: few; v_call: TRBV7-9; d_call: TRBD1; j_call: TRBJ1-1; cdr3_nt: TGTGCCAGCAGCTTAGCCTCGACAGGGACTGAAGCTTTCTTT; cdr3_aa: CASSLASTGTEAFF
clone_size: NA; v_call: TRBV5-4; d_call: NA; j_call: TRBJ2-7; cdr3_nt: TGTGCCAGCAACGCCGGGAGCCTCAACGAGCAGTACTTC; cdr3_aa: CASNAGSLNEQYF
clone_size: NA; v_call: TRBV10-3; d_call: NA; j_call: TRBJ2-3; cdr3_nt: TGTGCCATCAGTGATAAGGGGGATCAGTATTTT; cdr3_aa: CAISDKGDQYF
clone_size: NA; v_call: TRBV6-6; d_call: TRBD1; j_call: TRBJ2-3; cdr3_nt: TGTGCCAGCAGTCCAGGGGGCAGGACAGATACGCAGTATTTT; cdr3_aa: CASSPGGRTDTQYF
clone_size: NA; v_call: TRBV11-3; d_call: NA; j_call: TRBJ1-6; cdr3_nt: TGTGCCAGCAGCTTAGATCCCAGCCCAAATTCACCCCTCCACTTT; cdr3_aa: CASSLDPSPNSPLHF
clone_size: medium-sized; v_call: TRBV5-1; d_call: NA; j_call: TRBJ2-7; cdr3_nt: TGCGCCAGCAGCCCTGTAGGTGGTAACGAGCAGTACTTC; cdr3_aa: CASSPVGGNEQYF
clone_size: NA; v_call: TRBV27; d_call: NA; j_call: TRBJ2-7; cdr3_nt: TGTGCCAGCAGTTTATCAGGGGGGGGCTACGAGCAGTACTTC; cdr3_aa: CASSLSGGGYEQYF
clone_size: NA; v_call: TRBV27; d_call: NA; j_call: TRBJ2-2; cdr3_nt: TGTGCCAGCAGTCGAGGGGGAATTGGGGCGAGGGGCACCGGGGAGCTGTTTTTT; cdr3_aa: CASSRGGIGARGTGELFF
clone_size: NA; v_call: TRBV11-2; d_call: TRBD1; j_call: TRBJ2-1; cdr3_nt: TGTGCCAGCAGCTCACCCCGGACAGGGAGCTCCTACAATGAGCAGTTCTTC; cdr3_aa: CASSSPRTGSSYNEQFF
clone_size: once; v_call: TRBV9; d_call: TRBD1; j_call: TRBJ2-2; cdr3_nt: TGTGCCAGCAGCGTAACAGGGGGCACCGGGGAGCTGTTTTTT; cdr3_aa: CASSVTGGTGELFF
clone_size: NA; v_call: TRBV7-7; d_call: NA; j_call: TRBJ2-3; cdr3_nt: TGTGCCAGCAGCTTAACTACCGACCGGTCAGATACGCAGTATTTT; cdr3_aa: CASSLTTDRSDTQYF
clone_size: NA; v_call: TRBV4-1; d_call: NA; j_call: TRBJ2-7; cdr3_nt: TGCGCCAGCAGCCAAGATCATATCGAGGGGCGCTACGAGCAGTACTTC; cdr3_aa: CASSQDHIEGRYEQYF
clone_size: NA; v_call: TRBV6-1; d_call: NA; j_call: TRBJ2-3; cdr3_nt: TGTGCCAGCAGTGAAAACGCAAACGGGTGGATCACAGATACGCAGTATTTT; cdr3_aa: CASSENANGWITDTQYF
clone_size: NA; v_call: TRBV4-1; d_call: TRBD2; j_call: TRBJ2-3; cdr3_nt: TGCGCCAGCAGCCAAGAAGGGACTAGCGGGGGGTTAACAGATACGCAGTATTTT; cdr3_aa: CASSQEGTSGGLTDTQYF
clone_size: NA; v_call: TRBV5-5; d_call: NA; j_call: TRBJ2-1; cdr3_nt: TGTGCCAGCAGCCATAGAACTCCAACAGACACGCTGATGAGGAATGAGCAGTTCTTC; cdr3_aa: CASSHRTPTDTLMRNEQFF
clone_size: NA; v_call: TRBV25-1; d_call: NA; j_call: TRBJ1-1; cdr3_nt: TGTGCCAGCAGTGATACAGGTCAAGGCACTGAAGCTTTCTTT; cdr3_aa: CASSDTGQGTEAFF
clone_size: NA; v_call: TRBV6-1; d_call: TRBD1; j_call: TRBJ2-1; cdr3_nt: TGTGCCAGCAAGACAGGGGCGAATGAGCAGTTCTTC; cdr3_aa: CASKTGANEQFF
clone_size: NA; v_call: TRBV11-2; d_call: TRBD1; j_call: TRBJ2-1; cdr3_nt: TGTGCCAGCAGCTTCGGGACAGGCTATGAGCAGTTCTTC; cdr3_aa: CASSFGTGYEQFF
clone_size: NA; v_call: TRBV7-9; d_call: TRBD1; j_call: TRBJ2-7; cdr3_nt: TGTGCCAGCAGCTTAGGGACAGGGGCCCTCGGATACGAGCAGTACTTC; cdr3_aa: CASSLGTGALGYEQYF
clone_size: many; v_call: TRBV29-1; d_call: NA; j_call: TRBJ2-7; cdr3_nt: TGCAGCGTTGAGCTCACCGACTACGAGCAGTACTTC; cdr3_aa: CSVELTDYEQYF
clone_size: NA; v_call: TRBV10-3; d_call: TRBD2; j_call: TRBJ2-7; cdr3_nt: TGTGCCATCAGTGAGACAGGCGGGGGGTACGAGCAGTACTTC; cdr3_aa: CAISETGGGYEQYF
clone_size: once; v_call: TRBV15; d_call: TRBD1; j_call: TRBJ1-4; cdr3_nt: TGTGCCACCAGCAGATCCGACAGGGGTCTGTCTAATGAAAAACTGTTTTTT; cdr3_aa: CATSRSDRGLSNEKLFF
clone_size: NA; v_call: TRBV27; d_call: TRBD2; j_call: TRBJ2-7; cdr3_nt: TGTGCCAGCGGACCGGGAGGACCTTCCTACGAGCAGTACTTC; cdr3_aa: CASGPGGPSYEQYF
clone_size: NA; v_call: TRBV27; d_call: TRBD2; j_call: TRBJ2-7; cdr3_nt: TGTGCCAGCAGTTTAGTAGCGGGAGCGACCTACGAGCAGTACTTC; cdr3_aa: CASSLVAGATYEQYF
clone_size: NA; v_call: TRBV27; d_call: TRBD1; j_call: TRBJ2-7; cdr3_nt: TGTGCCAGCAGATCCCTCATCGGGACAGGGGGCTACGAGCAGTACTTC; cdr3_aa: CASRSLIGTGGYEQYF
clone_size: once; v_call: TRBV19; d_call: NA; j_call: TRBJ2-7; cdr3_nt: TGTGCCAGTAGTGAGGAGGAGGAGCAGTACTTC; cdr3_aa: CASSEEEEQYF
clone_size: NA; v_call: TRBV29-1; d_call: TRBD1; j_call: TRBJ1-5; cdr3_nt: TGCAGCGTTGGAGACAGGGGGGGCAATCAGCCCCAGCATTTT; cdr3_aa: CSVGDRGGNQPQHF
clone_size: NA; v_call: TRBV5-4; d_call: TRBD1; j_call: TRBJ2-7; cdr3_nt: TGTGCCAGCAGCTTTAACCGACAGGGCCTGAACGAGCAGTACTTC; cdr3_aa: CASSFNRQGLNEQYF
clone_size: NA; v_call: TRBV2; d_call: NA; j_call: TRBJ2-7; cdr3_nt: TGTGCCGCCAAGACCATGGGACCTACATTCTACGAGCAGTACTTC; cdr3_aa: CAAKTMGPTFYEQYF
clone_size: few; v_call: TRBV2; d_call: TRBD2; j_call: TRBJ2-1; cdr3_nt: TGTGCCAGCAGTGCAACAGTAGCGGGAGGCGGTAATTATGAGCAGTTCTTC; cdr3_aa: CASSATVAGGGNYEQFF
clone_size: NA; v_call: TRBV5-1; d_call: TRBD1; j_call: TRBJ2-7; cdr3_nt: TGCGCCAGCAGCTGGACAGGGGGAACCTACGAGCAGTACTTC; cdr3_aa: CASSWTGGTYEQYF
clone_size: NA; v_call: TRBV29-1; d_call: NA; j_call: TRBJ1-2; cdr3_nt: TGCAGCGTTCCTTTCACCGACGGGATAGCCATGGAAAGCTACACCTTC; cdr3_aa: CSVPFTDGIAMESYTF
clone_size: once; v_call: TRBV19; d_call: NA; j_call: TRBJ1-5; cdr3_nt: TGTGCCAGTAGTATAGCAACGGGACATATTAGCAATCAGCCCCAGCATTTT; cdr3_aa: CASSIATGHISNQPQHF
clone_size: NA; v_call: TRBV27; d_call: TRBD1; j_call: TRBJ1-1; cdr3_nt: TGTGCCAGCAGCCCGGGACAGGTGAACACTGAAGCTTTCTTT; cdr3_aa: CASSPGQVNTEAFF
clone_size: NA; v_call: TRBV5-6; d_call: NA; j_call: TRBJ2-5; cdr3_nt: TGTGCCAGCAGCTCCAGGGTGGAAGAGACCCAGTACTTC; cdr3_aa: CASSSRVEETQYF
clone_size: NA; v_call: TRBV19; d_call: NA; j_call: TRBJ1-2; cdr3_nt: TGTGCCAGTAACCCCGGGGGTCATGGCTACACCTTC; cdr3_aa: CASNPGGHGYTF
clone_size: NA; v_call: TRBV27; d_call: TRBD1; j_call: TRBJ1-3; cdr3_nt: TGTGCCAGCGGGACAGGGGGTGCGGGAAACACCATATATTTT; cdr3_aa: CASGTGGAGNTIYF
clone_size: NA; v_call: TRBV9; d_call: TRBD1; j_call: TRBJ2-7; cdr3_nt: TGTGCCAGCAGCGCGAGTAAGGGGGCTTGGGACGAGCAGTACTTC; cdr3_aa: CASSASKGAWDEQYF
clone_size: few; v_call: TRBV6-6; d_call: NA; j_call: TRBJ1-1; cdr3_nt: TGTGCCAGCAGTACTGGGTTTCGCACTGAAGCTTTCTTT; cdr3_aa: CASSTGFRTEAFF
clone_size: NA; v_call: TRBV18; d_call: NA; j_call: TRBJ2-5; cdr3_nt: TGTGCCAGCTCACCTCAAGACAGGAAAGAGACCCAGTACTTC; cdr3_aa: CASSPQDRKETQYF
clone_size: NA; v_call: TRBV6-6; d_call: NA; j_call: TRBJ2-7; cdr3_nt: TGTGCCAGCAGTCAGTGGTACGAGCAGTACTTC; cdr3_aa: CASSQWYEQYF
clone_size: NA; v_call: TRBV6-6; d_call: NA; j_call: TRBJ2-7; cdr3_nt: TGTGCCAGCACCGAAGGACAGACATCCTACGAGCAGTACTTC; cdr3_aa: CASTEGQTSYEQYF
clone_size: NA; v_call: TRBV5-6; d_call: NA; j_call: TRBJ2-1; cdr3_nt: TGTGCCAGCAGATCACAGGGAACATACAATGAGCAGTTCTTC; cdr3_aa: CASRSQGTYNEQFF
clone_size: NA; v_call: TRBV7-9; d_call: TRBD1; j_call: TRBJ2-7; cdr3_nt: TGTGCCAGGAGGAAGGGACAGGGAGGATCCGAGCAGTACTTC; cdr3_aa: CARRKGQGGSEQYF
clone_size: NA; v_call: TRBV10-3; d_call: TRBD1; j_call: TRBJ2-5; cdr3_nt: TGTGCCATCAGGCAGGGGGATTTAGAGACCCAGTACTTC; cdr3_aa: CAIRQGDLETQYF
clone_size: NA; v_call: TRBV9; d_call: TRBD2; j_call: TRBJ2-5; cdr3_nt: TGTGCCAGCAGCACATGGACTAGCGGGGGAAGGGAGACCCAGTACTTC; cdr3_aa: CASSTWTSGGRETQYF
clone_size: few; v_call: TRBV5-4; d_call: NA; j_call: TRBJ1-1; cdr3_nt: TGTGCCAGCAGCTTGTGGGGGGAAGGGGATCAAGCTTTCTTT; cdr3_aa: CASSLWGEGDQAFF
clone_size: NA; v_call: TRBV13; d_call: NA; j_call: TRBJ2-3; cdr3_nt: TGTGCCAGCAGCATTTCAGGGGTGGGAGATACGCAGTATTTT; cdr3_aa: CASSISGVGDTQYF
clone_size: NA; v_call: TRBV11-3; d_call: NA; j_call: TRBJ2-2; cdr3_nt: TGTGCCAGCAGCTACGGGTGGACCGGGGAGCTGTTTTTT; cdr3_aa: CASSYGWTGELFF
clone_size: few; v_call: TRBV11-3; d_call: NA; j_call: TRBJ2-7; cdr3_nt: TGTGCCAGCAGCCCAGACGGCAAAGAGCAGTACTTC; cdr3_aa: CASSPDGKEQYF
clone_size: NA; v_call: TRBV9; d_call: TRBD2; j_call: TRBJ2-1; cdr3_nt: TGTGCCAGCAGCCCCAGTAGCGGGAGGGGATACAATGAGCAGTTCTTC; cdr3_aa: CASSPSSGRGYNEQFF
clone_size: NA; v_call: TRBV7-6; d_call: TRBD1; j_call: TRBJ1-3; cdr3_nt: TGTGCCAGCAGCGAATCCGGGACAGGGGTCTCTGGAAACACCATATATTTT; cdr3_aa: CASSESGTGVSGNTIYF
clone_size: NA; v_call: TRBV7-9; d_call: TRBD1; j_call: TRBJ2-7; cdr3_nt: TGTGCCAGCAGCCACCCCTGGGGGGGACAGGGGGCTTACGAGCAGTACTTC; cdr3_aa: CASSHPWGGQGAYEQYF